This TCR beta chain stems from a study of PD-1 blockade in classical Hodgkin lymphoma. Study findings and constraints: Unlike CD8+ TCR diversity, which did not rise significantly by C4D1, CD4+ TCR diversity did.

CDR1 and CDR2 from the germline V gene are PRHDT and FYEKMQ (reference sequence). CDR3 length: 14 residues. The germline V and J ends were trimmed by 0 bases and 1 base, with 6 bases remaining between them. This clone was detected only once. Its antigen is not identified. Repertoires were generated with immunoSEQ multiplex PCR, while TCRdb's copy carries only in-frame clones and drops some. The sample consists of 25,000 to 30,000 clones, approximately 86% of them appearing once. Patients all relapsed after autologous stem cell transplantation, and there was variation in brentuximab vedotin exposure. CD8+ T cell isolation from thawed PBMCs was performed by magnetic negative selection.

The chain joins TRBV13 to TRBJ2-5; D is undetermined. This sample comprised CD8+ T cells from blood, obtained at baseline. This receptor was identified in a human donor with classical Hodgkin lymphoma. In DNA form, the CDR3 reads TGTGCCAGCAGCTTAGGCGGCAGCCAAGAGACCCAGTACTTC. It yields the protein CASSLGGSQETQYF.